The 30 T cell receptor beta chains below were found in one sample sequenced in a study of OX40 agonist ivuxolimab in advanced cancers. Method: immunoSEQ multiplex PCR; TCRdb's copy keeps in-frame clones and lacks some. The profile shows 55,000 to 80,000 clones, approximately 84% of them singletons. This specimen consisted of CD4+ or CD8+ T cells sorted from blood, obtained in a trial of the OX40 agonist ivuxolimab. The receptors derive from an adult with an advanced solid tumor such as melanoma, head and neck, liver or kidney cancer.

This chain links TRBV4-3 with TRBJ2-1; TRBD2 aligns across 9 bases. Per the germline V gene, CDR1 is LGHNA and CDR2 is YSLEER. V lost 7 bases and J lost 2; bases outside the gene matches: 9. The CDR3 is 16 residues long. As DNA, the CDR3 is TGCGCCAGCAACCGAGAGGCGGGGGGGGCCTACAATGAGCAGTTCTTC. This translates into CASNREAGGAYNEQFF.

The gene calls are TRBV18 and TRBJ2-7, with 8 bases that match TRBD1. The CDR3 length is 14 residues. The V segment lost 1 base and the J segment 6 bases; nucleotides outside the gene matches: 5. Looked up from germline, CDR1 is KGHSH and CDR2 is LQKENI. CDR3 DNA: TGTGCCAGCTCACCACTGACAGGGGATTCCGAGCAGTACTTC. This gives the protein CASSPLTGDSEQYF.

This clone was observed a single time. CDR3 protein: CASSSQGLAGEYLYF. In DNA, the CDR3 is TGTGCCAGCAGCTCCCAGGGACTAGCGGGAGAGTATTTGTACTTC. The chain is built from TRBV7-2 and TRBJ2-7, with 14 bases matching TRBD2. Trimming at V came to 4 bases and at J to 12 bases, leaving 11 bases not matched to a gene. The CDR3 runs to 15 residues. From germline, CDR1 is SGHTA and CDR2 FQGNSA.

This clone appeared many times. The chain employs TRBV11-3 and TRBJ2-5, with TRBD2 matching over 8 bases. Germline V CDR1 and CDR2: SGHNT, YENEEA. J was trimmed by 8 bases and V by 5 bases; bases with no gene match: 7. The CDR3 loop spans 13 amino acids. The CDR3 here is CASSPGLESTQYF. The CDR3 coding sequence is TGTGCCAGCAGCCCGGGACTAGAGTCCACCCAGTACTTC.

V is TRBV9 and J is TRBJ1-3; D unresolved. Trimming took off 0 bases at V and 2 bases at J, with 0 bases between the two ends. The CDR3 spans 12 residues. Germline CDR1 SGDLS, CDR2 YYNGEE. CDR3 coding DNA: TGTGCCAGCAGCGTAGCTGGAAACACCATATATTTT. Translating it yields CASSVAGNTIYF.

This clone has a single count. V is TRBV9 and J is TRBJ2-2; D may be TRBD2 (6 bases). Germline values: CDR1 SGDLS, CDR2 YYNGEE. V dropped 4 bases and J dropped 4 bases, with 20 bases sitting between them. The CDR3 length is 17 residues. CDR3 loop: CASSFRGILGGTGELFF. DNA of the CDR3: TGTGCCAGCAGCTTCAGAGGGATCTTGGGGGGCACCGGGGAGCTGTTTTTT.

The V and J genes are TRBV15 and TRBJ2-1; D gene ambiguous. The V gene lost 1 base and the J gene lost 6 bases, with 10 bases spanning the gap. Germline V lookup: CDR1 LNHNV, CDR2 YYDKDF (reference sequence). This CDR3 has 14 amino acids. DNA of the CDR3: TGTGCCACCAGCAGAGTTGGAGAGAGCAATGAGCAGTTCTTC. It specifies CATSRVGESNEQFF.

V usage is TRBV11-2 and J usage is TRBJ2-3; D unresolved. The CDR3 runs 14 residues. Germline CDR1 and CDR2: SGHAT and FQNNGV. Deletions cut 5 bases from V and 0 bases from J, with 9 bases between. This CDR3 reads CASSPLASTDTQYF. CDR3 nucleotide sequence: TGTGCCAGCAGCCCCTTAGCTAGCACAGATACGCAGTATTTT.

Only a few counts were recorded for this clone. V is TRBV5-1 and J is TRBJ2-5; a possible D gene is TRBD2 (6 bases). The V end lost 5 bases, the J end lost 0 bases, and 17 bases lay between the germline ends. The CDR3 is made up of 16 amino acids. Germline CDR1 SGHRS, CDR2 YFSETQ. CDR3 coding DNA: TGCGCCAGCAGGATAGAGGTTAGCGGCTACCAAGAGACCCAGTACTTC. Protein: CASRIEVSGYQETQYF.

This clone has a single count. This CDR3 reads CASSRTRDSEAFF. The CDR3 DNA sequence: TGTGCCAGCAGTCGGACCCGGGACAGTGAAGCTTTCTTT. The chain is built from TRBV2 and TRBJ1-1; TRBD1 agrees at 7 bases. Germline CDR1 is SNHLY and CDR2 is FYNNEI. After removal of 5 bases from V and 7 bases from J, the junction contained 7 bases not matched to a gene. This CDR3 has 13 amino acids.

The table lists this clone with a few counts. The chain employs TRBV28 and TRBJ2-7; TRBD2 matches at 10 bases. The CDR3 is made up of 14 amino acids. The V and J ends lost 6 bases and 2 bases, in that order; junction bases with no gene match: 4. Germline CDR1 MDHEN, CDR2 SYDVKM. CDR3 residues: CASSRSGRAYEQYF. As DNA, the CDR3 is TGTGCCAGCAGCCGCAGCGGGAGGGCCTACGAGCAGTACTTC.

This sequence joins TRBV5-4 and TRBJ1-6; 7 bases fit TRBD1. The ends lost 1 base at V and 9 bases at J; junction bases unmatched: 4. Germline CDR1 is SGHNT and CDR2 is YYREEE (reference sequence). The CDR3 sequence is 14 residues long. The CDR3 DNA reads TGTGCCAGCAGCTTGATGGACAGGCGTTCACCCCTCCACTTT. Encoded protein: CASSLMDRRSPLHF. Variable domain in full (rest from reference TRBV5-4 and TRBJ1-6): ETGVTQSPTHLIKTRGQQVTLRCSSQSGHNTVSWYQQALGQGPQFIFQYYREEENGRGNFPPRFSGLQFPNYSSELNVNALELDDSALYLCASSLMDRRSPLHFGNGTRLTVT.

This rearrangement joins TRBV5-1 to TRBJ2-5; 8 bases line up with TRBD2. Losses at the gene ends were 3 bases for V and 0 bases for J; bases not matched to a gene: 7. This CDR3 region has 16 residues. Germline CDR1 SGHRS, CDR2 YFSETQ. CDR3 protein: CASSWGASGYQETQYF. DNA of the CDR3: TGCGCCAGCAGCTGGGGTGCTAGCGGGTACCAAGAGACCCAGTACTTC.

This clone was observed a single time. The chain links TRBV27 to TRBJ2-7; TRBD1 might be the D (6 bases). V was clipped by 5 bases and J by 2 bases, with 16 bases between them. The CDR3 is made up of 15 amino acids. Germline CDR1 and CDR2: MNHEY and SMNVEV (reference sequence). CDR3 protein: CASSPLGGSPYEQYF. The CDR3 DNA is TGTGCCAGCAGTCCCCTAGGGGGAAGCCCCTACGAGCAGTACTTC.

This clone has just one count. The V call is TRBV11-2, the J call TRBJ1-3; TRBD1 matches 9 bases. CDR3 length: 17 amino acids. With 1 base clipped from V and 2 bases from J, the junction kept 6 bases outside the gene matches. The V gene's germline CDR1 is SGHAT and CDR2 FQNNGV. CDR3 in amino acids: CASSLVDRGTAGNTIYF. CDR3 sequence (DNA): TGTGCCAGCAGCTTAGTGGACAGGGGTACGGCTGGAAACACCATATATTTT. Together with reference TRBV11-2 and TRBJ1-3, the CDR3 gives the full variable domain: EAGVAQSPRYKIIEKRQSVAFWCNPISGHATLYWYQQILGQGPKLLIQFQNNGVVDDSQLPKDRFSAERLKGVDSTLKIQPAKLEDSAVYLCASSLVDRGTAGNTIYFGEGSWLTVV.

V gene TRBV30 combines with J gene TRBJ1-1; unclear D gene. The CDR3 length is 13 residues. Trimming removed 5 bases at V and 4 bases at J, with 14 bases between. Germline lookup yields CDR1 GTSNPN and CDR2 SVGIG (reference sequence). DNA of the CDR3: TGTGCCTGGGGAATCAGGAGGGTCACTGAAGCTTTCTTT. This encodes CAWGIRRVTEAFF.

The chain couples TRBV28 to TRBJ1-5, with 10 bases matching TRBD1. Germline loops: CDR1 MDHEN, CDR2 SYDVKM. There are 14 residues in the CDR3. With V trimmed by 6 bases and J by 3 bases, 2 bases remained unmatched. The CDR3 reads CASSGQGDNQPQHF. The CDR3 nucleotides are TGTGCCAGCAGCGGACAGGGGGACAATCAGCCCCAGCATTTT.

The chain has TRBV27 and TRBJ1-5, with D tentatively TRBD1 (5 bases). V lost 2 bases and J lost 4, with 9 bases in between. CDR3 length: 14 amino acids. From germline, CDR1 is MNHEY and CDR2 SMNVEV (reference sequence). The chain's CDR3 is CASSLEGSNQPQHF. DNA of the CDR3: TGTGCCAGCAGTTTAGAGGGGAGTAATCAGCCCCAGCATTTT.

The CDR3 loop is CASSGDSNSPLHF. In DNA form, the CDR3 reads TGTGCCAGCAGTGGCGACAGCAATTCACCCCTCCACTTT. J is TRBJ1-6 and V is TRBV6-4, with D possibly TRBD1 on 5 matching bases. CDR3 length: 13 residues. Germline loops: CDR1 MRHNA, CDR2 SNTAGT. Deletions cut 4 bases from V and 7 bases from J, with 8 bases between.

J is TRBJ2-3 and V is TRBV19, with a tentative D call TRBD2 (6 bases). V lost 5 bases, J lost 0 bases, and 12 bases lay in between. The CDR3 loop spans 15 amino acids. The germline V gene has CDR1 LNHDA and CDR2 SQIVND (reference sequence). The CDR3 sequence is CASSLGGSSTDTQYF. CDR3 bases: TGTGCCAGTAGTCTTGGAGGGAGTAGCACAGATACGCAGTATTTT.

This clone has just one count. The chain links TRBV7-2 to TRBJ1-2, with 7 nucleotides matching TRBD1. This CDR3 region has 15 residues. The junction had 17 bases not matched to a gene; V was cut back by 10 bases and J by 6 bases. CDR1 SGHTA and CDR2 FQGNSA come from the germline V gene. CDR3 DNA: TGTGCCACCAAGCTTCGACCCTCAGGGACAGATGGCTACACCTTC. Translating it yields CATKLRPSGTDGYTF.

This clone was seen once. V and J are TRBV28 and TRBJ1-5; possibly TRBD1 for D (5 bases). Trimming cost V 1 base and J 2 bases, with 6 bases left between them. Per germline, CDR1 MDHEN and CDR2 SYDVKM. The CDR3 sequence is 14 residues long. The CDR3 sequence: CASSLSQGNQPQHF. In nucleotides, the CDR3 is TGTGCCAGCAGTTTATCACAGGGCAATCAGCCCCAGCATTTT.

This clone was detected only once. V gene TRBV18 combines with J gene TRBJ2-7; D is ambiguous. The length of the CDR3 is 13 residues. Trimming cost V 5 bases and J 6 bases, with 14 bases left between them. Germline CDR1 KGHSH, CDR2 LQKENI. CDR3 amino acids: CASSENRRSEQYF. DNA for the CDR3: TGTGCCAGCTCAGAAAATAGGCGGAGCGAGCAGTACTTC.

J is TRBJ1-1 and V is TRBV7-2, with D possibly TRBD1 on 5 matching bases. The V gene lost 1 base and the J gene lost 3 bases, with 9 bases spanning the gap. The CDR3 is made up of 14 amino acids. Germline assignment: CDR1 SGHTA and CDR2 FQGNSA. As DNA, the CDR3 is TGTGCCAGCAGCTTAGAGGGGATGGACACTGAAGCTTTCTTT. Residues: CASSLEGMDTEAFF.

The genes are TRBV4-1 and TRBJ2-5; 11 bases are a match to TRBD2. This CDR3 contains 18 residues. V lost 4 bases and J lost 2; bases outside the gene matches: 12. Germline lookup yields CDR1 MGHRA and CDR2 YSYEKL. This chain's CDR3 is CASSPSSGRFVSQETQYF. The DNA of the CDR3 is TGCGCCAGCAGCCCTTCTAGCGGGAGGTTTGTCTCTCAAGAGACCCAGTACTTC.

The count of this clone is one. The chain links TRBV6-1 to TRBJ2-7; D gene unclear. Per the germline V gene, CDR1 is MNHNS and CDR2 is SASEGT. The CDR3 has 14 amino acids. The V end was cut by 7 bases, the J end by 2 bases, with 15 bases between. In nucleotides, the CDR3 is TGTGCCAGCACCCCGGTCAGAAATACCTACGAGCAGTACTTC. It encodes CASTPVRNTYEQYF.

CDR3 DNA sequence: TGTGCCAGCAGCTTAGCAACCGGGACCAGGGAGTTCTTC. It yields the protein CASSLATGTREFF. The chain couples TRBV7-9 to TRBJ2-1; TRBD1 or TRBD2 may be the D gene (5 bases each). The CDR3 sequence is 13 residues long. Per the germline V gene, CDR1 is SEHNR and CDR2 is FQNEAQ (reference sequence). Trimming left V 0 bases short and J 14 bases short, with 14 bases between.

The chain is built from TRBV15 and TRBJ1-1; 9 bases agree with TRBD1. In germline, CDR1 is LNHNV, CDR2 YYDKDF (reference sequence). The CDR3 has 15 residues. V shed 8 bases and J 5 bases; nucleotides not matched to a gene: 12. CDR3 residues: CATRLRTGDYTEAFF. In nucleotides, the CDR3 is TGTGCCACCCGCCTCCGGACAGGGGATTATACTGAAGCTTTCTTT.

This clone turned up a few times. The CDR3 sequence: CASSLLKGQITFF. CDR3 nucleotides: TGTGCCAGCAGCTTACTTAAGGGACAGATAACTTTCTTT. The J gene is TRBJ1-1, the V gene TRBV7-3; TRBD1 aligns across 7 bases. The CDR3 contains 13 residues. Germline values: CDR1 SGHTA, CDR2 FQGTGA. Trimming at V came to 2 bases and at J to 12 bases, leaving 9 bases not matched to a gene.

The CDR3: CASSLGGTGDQPQHF. The CDR3 DNA reads as TGTGCCAGCAGCTTGGGAGGGACAGGGGATCAGCCCCAGCATTTT. The gene calls are TRBV5-5 and TRBJ1-5; 10 nucleotides agree with TRBD1. The CDR3 is 15 residues long. CDR1 and CDR2 (germline): SGHKS, YYEKEE (reference sequence). The trim removed 0 bases at V and 5 bases at J, leaving 2 bases unmatched.